Below, 26 T cell receptor beta chains from the same sample are listed, as sequenced in a study of T cells in localized non-small cell lung cancer. Sequencing was performed with immunoSEQ multiplex PCR; in TCRdb, only in-frame clones are kept and a portion is missing. Of about 35,000 clones in the sample, more than 85% are singletons; the top ten hold 10% to 15%. This specimen was peripheral blood mononuclear cells, taken before any cancer treatment. These receptors all come from a female donor at least 60 years old with stage II lung adenocarcinoma.

The chain couples TRBV6-1 to TRBJ1-1; weak D call: TRBD1 (5 bases). V was cut by 7 bases and J by 4 bases, with 16 bases left in between. This CDR3 is built from 14 residues. Per the germline V gene, CDR1 is MNHNS and CDR2 is SASEGT. The chain's CDR3 is CASKFSAGSTEAFF. CDR3 nucleotide sequence: TGTGCCAGCAAGTTCTCCGCAGGGAGCACTGAAGCTTTCTTT.

The V and J genes are TRBV28 and TRBJ2-5; no firm D call. The CDR3 has 11 residues. Germline values: CDR1 MDHEN, CDR2 SYDVKM. V lost 6 bases to trimming and J lost 3 bases, with 5 bases between them. CDR3 in amino acids: CASSREETQYF. CDR3 DNA sequence: TGTGCCAGCAGCCGGGAAGAGACCCAGTACTTC.

J is TRBJ2-7 and V is TRBV7-2; tentatively, D is TRBD2 (5 bases). Germline V gives CDR1 SGHTA, CDR2 FQGNSA. V lost 5 bases and J 6 bases, leaving 23 bases between the germline ends. CDR3 size: 16 residues. CDR3 bases: TGTGCCAGCAGCGCCGGAGGAAAAAGAGCCTTGGGCGAGCAGTACTTC. It yields the protein CASSAGGKRALGEQYF.

The V gene is TRBV7-9, the J gene TRBJ2-1; TRBD2 matches 7 bases. The CDR3 is made up of 15 amino acids. V lost 5 bases and J lost 3; bases outside the gene matches: 7. Germline V gene data show CDR1 as SEHNR and CDR2 as FQNEAQ (reference sequence). CDR3 sequence: CASSPMGGSYNEQFF. The CDR3 DNA reads TGTGCCAGCAGCCCCATGGGCGGGAGCTACAATGAGCAGTTCTTC.

The chain recombines TRBV30 with TRBJ1-5, with 8 bases matching TRBD1. CDR1 is GTSNPN and CDR2 is SVGIG in the germline V gene (reference sequence). V was pared by 3 bases and J by 7 bases, with 5 bases of the junction left unmatched. This CDR3 has 13 residues. The CDR3 sequence: CAWSDRGDQPQHF. The CDR3 nucleotides are TGTGCCTGGAGCGACAGGGGAGACCAGCCCCAGCATTTT.

This chain connects TRBV29-1 to TRBJ2-7; tentatively, D is TRBD1 or TRBD2 (5 bases each). CDR1 and CDR2 from the germline V gene are SQVTM and ANQGSEA. The CDR3 runs 13 residues. V lost 7 bases, J lost 3 bases, and 16 bases lay in between. CDR3 region: CSAVRDANYEQYF. The CDR3 DNA reads as TGCAGCGCTGTAAGGGACGCCAACTACGAGCAGTACTTC.

This clone was observed a single time. The chain recombines TRBV5-1 with TRBJ2-5; 14 bases align to TRBD2. The junction had 9 bases not matched to a gene; V was cut back by 7 bases and J by 1 base. CDR3 size: 17 residues. The germline V gene has CDR1 SGHRS and CDR2 YFSETQ. The CDR3: CASAFGLAGGPQETQYF. As DNA, the CDR3 is TGCGCCAGCGCGTTCGGACTAGCGGGAGGACCCCAAGAGACCCAGTACTTC.

The DNA for the CDR3 is TGCGCCAGCAGCGAAACCGGGAAGAACATTCAGTACTTC. Encoded protein: CASSETGKNIQYF. The gene calls are TRBV5-1 and TRBJ2-4; weak D call: TRBD2 (5 bases). Trimming pared 4 bases from V and 7 bases from J, leaving 12 bases between. This CDR3 contains 13 residues. CDR1 is SGHRS and CDR2 is YFSETQ in the germline V gene.

This clone has a single count. This chain uses TRBV5-1 with TRBJ1-4; no firm D call. CDR3 length equals 15 residues. V lost 3 bases, J lost 0 bases, and 9 bases lay in between. CDR1 and CDR2 from the germline V gene are SGHRS and YFSETQ. The CDR3 nucleotides are TGCGCCAGCAGCTCCGGTTCTGCAACTAATGAAAAACTGTTTTTT. It specifies CASSSGSATNEKLFF.

CDR3 loop: CASSMAAGNTIYF. CDR3 DNA sequence: TGTGCCAGCAGCATGGCGGCTGGAAACACCATATATTTT. The V gene is TRBV7-3, the J gene TRBJ1-3; D is undetermined. CDR3 length: 13 amino acids. Germline loops: CDR1 SGHTA, CDR2 FQGTGA. V dropped 5 bases and J dropped 2 bases, with 7 bases sitting between them.

The chain has TRBV7-2 and TRBJ2-3; D could derive from TRBD1 or TRBD2 (5 bases each). V was shortened by 6 bases and J by 5 bases, with 12 bases between the two germline ends. The CDR3 extends over 13 amino acids. Germline V gene lookup returns CDR1 SGHTA and CDR2 FQGNSA. Here the CDR3 reads CASSPGTGDTQYF. The CDR3 nucleotides are TGTGCCAGCAGTCCAGGGACCGGAGATACGCAGTATTTT.

The chain employs TRBV7-2 and TRBJ1-1, with D unresolved. Trimming shortened V by 3 bases and J by 3 bases, and 8 bases separated the two germline ends. This CDR3 spans 13 amino acids. Germline V lookup: CDR1 SGHTA, CDR2 FQGNSA. The CDR3 DNA is TGTGCCAGCAGCTTTGGAATGGACACTGAAGCTTTCTTT. Its translation is CASSFGMDTEAFF.

The chain combines TRBV2 with TRBJ2-4; 7 nucleotides line up with TRBD1. The V and J ends lost 6 bases and 10 bases, in that order; junction bases with no gene match: 12. The CDR3 sequence is 14 residues long. Germline V lookup: CDR1 SNHLY, CDR2 FYNNEI. CDR3 loop: CASSQGQQNGIQYF. The CDR3, as DNA: TGTGCCAGCAGCCAGGGACAGCAGAACGGTATTCAGTACTTC.

The chain links TRBV7-3 to TRBJ2-3; no firm D call. The CDR3 loop spans 14 amino acids. Germline CDR1 reads SGHTA; CDR2 reads FQGTGA. V lost 5 bases and J 2 bases, leaving 11 bases between the germline ends. This CDR3 reads CASSLDGNTDTQYF. DNA for the CDR3: TGTGCCAGCAGCCTGGACGGCAACACAGATACGCAGTATTTT.

The chain combines TRBV7-3 with TRBJ2-3, with 11 positions matching TRBD2. The trim removed 5 bases at V and 5 bases at J, leaving 18 bases unmatched. Per germline, CDR1 SGHTA and CDR2 FQGTGA. There are 19 residues in the CDR3. This CDR3 reads CASSPRSIAGGLSRDTQYF. For the CDR3, the DNA is TGTGCCAGCAGCCCCCGCTCGATAGCGGGGGGGCTGAGCCGAGATACGCAGTATTTT.

The chain uses TRBV4-1 and TRBJ2-3, with 11 bases lining up with TRBD2. The germline V gene has CDR1 MGHRA and CDR2 YSYEKL. V dropped 5 bases and J dropped 1; count of bases not matched to a gene: 2. The CDR3 extends over 15 amino acids. Here the CDR3 reads CASSELAGGTDTQYF. The CDR3 bases are TGCGCCAGCAGCGAACTAGCGGGGGGCACAGATACGCAGTATTTT.

The chain couples TRBV19 to TRBJ1-1; D may be TRBD1 (6 bases). CDR1 and CDR2 (germline): LNHDA, SQIVND (reference sequence). Between the trimmed V and J ends, which lost 5 bases and 1 base, there was a span of 17 bases. The CDR3 covers 16 residues. The CDR3 region has the DNA TGTGCCAGTAGTGCCACCCGACAGGCTTCGAACACTGAAGCTTTCTTT. Protein: CASSATRQASNTEAFF.

V gene TRBV6-6 combines with J gene TRBJ2-7, with D perhaps given as TRBD1 or TRBD2 (5 bases each). V gave up 0 bases and J gave up 3 bases, with 9 bases separating them. Looked up from germline, CDR1 is MNHNY and CDR2 is SVGAGI (reference sequence). The CDR3 is 14 amino acids. The CDR3 DNA sequence: TGTGCCAGCAGTTACTCGAGTGGGGGCTACGAGCAGTACTTC. This sequence encodes CASSYSSGGYEQYF.

The chain employs TRBV2 and TRBJ1-3, with D possibly TRBD1 on 5 matching bases. Germline V gene sequence: CDR1 SNHLY, CDR2 FYNNEI. This CDR3 contains 15 residues. Deletions cut 7 bases from V and 2 bases from J, with 15 bases between. In nucleotides, the CDR3 is TGTGCCAGCAACCTTCTTACAGGTCCTGGAAACACCATATATTTT. It yields the protein CASNLLTGPGNTIYF.

The rearrangement links TRBV6-5 to TRBJ1-2; 9 bases agree with TRBD1. Looked up from germline, CDR1 is MNHEY and CDR2 is SVGAGI. The CDR3 extends over 14 amino acids. V shed 7 bases and J 6 bases; nucleotides not matched to a gene: 9. CDR3 amino acids: CASTFGQGIHGYTF. The CDR3 DNA follows: TGTGCCAGCACCTTTGGACAGGGGATACATGGCTACACCTTC.

The chain joins TRBV4-1 to TRBJ2-2; D remains ambiguous. This CDR3 contains 13 residues. V lost 0 bases to trimming and J lost 3 bases, with 2 bases between them. The germline gives CDR1 MGHRA, CDR2 YSYEKL. The CDR3 DNA follows: TGCGCCAGCAGCCAAGAAGACACCGGGGAGCTGTTTTTT. Translating gives CASSQEDTGELFF.

J is TRBJ1-1 and V is TRBV5-1, with 8 bases matching TRBD1. In germline, CDR1 is SGHRS, CDR2 YFSETQ. The CDR3 runs 14 residues. The V gene end was trimmed by 0 bases and the J gene end by 5 bases; junction bases not matched to a gene: 3. This CDR3 reads CASSLGTGGTEAFF. Here the CDR3 DNA reads TGCGCCAGCAGCTTGGGAACAGGGGGAACTGAAGCTTTCTTT.

This chain connects TRBV7-3 to TRBJ1-1, with a weak D call TRBD1 (5 bases). The V gene's germline CDR1 is SGHTA and CDR2 FQGTGA. V was shortened by 3 bases and J by 1 base, with 9 bases between the two germline ends. The CDR3 loop spans 14 amino acids. Here the CDR3 DNA reads TGTGCCAGCAGCTTCAGGGCCGGGAACACTGAAGCTTTCTTT. Encoded protein: CASSFRAGNTEAFF.

This rearrangement joins TRBV9 to TRBJ1-3; 9 bases are shared with TRBD1. With V trimmed by 1 base and J by 3 bases, 5 bases remained unmatched. The germline gives CDR1 SGDLS, CDR2 YYNGEE. This CDR3 spans 16 amino acids. The CDR3 here is CASSVTGQGNGNTIYF. CDR3 DNA sequence: TGTGCCAGCAGCGTAACCGGACAGGGGAATGGAAACACCATATATTTT.

The chain employs TRBV7-2 and TRBJ1-5, with D unresolved. The CDR3 extends over 13 amino acids. CDR1 and CDR2 from the germline V gene are SGHTA and FQGNSA. V lost 1 base to trimming and J lost 1 base, with 2 bases between them. CDR3 nucleotide sequence: TGTGCCAGCAGCTTAGTAAGCAATCAGCCCCAGCATTTT. Amino acids: CASSLVSNQPQHF.

V and J are TRBV9 and TRBJ2-3, with 8 bases that match TRBD2. V trimming: 4 bases; J trimming: 3 bases; junction bases outside the gene matches: 7. This CDR3 region has 15 residues. Per the germline V gene, CDR1 is SGDLS and CDR2 is YYNGEE. The CDR3 nucleotides are TGTGCCAGCAGCCCGAGGCGGGGGGAAACAGATACGCAGTATTTT. It specifies CASSPRRGETDTQYF.